The rows below give T cell receptor beta chains drawn from one sample of a study of beta chain features in type 1 diabetes. Produced via immunoSEQ multiplex PCR; TCRdb's table is partial and in-frame only. This table has about half a million clones, 11% appearing once. Sequencing input: naive CD4+ T cells from blood. The receptors shown here come from a woman between 18 and 29 years old in good health. Each CDR3 is given with its conserved first and last residue. The order of the fields is J gene, D gene, clone size, V gene, CDR3 protein, CDR3 DNA. The D gene is left open where the match is weak. Clone size is given for some rows only: seen once, a few or many times, or a class if the clone is expanded.

>TRBJ2-6|NA|NA|TRBV4-3
CASSQFGSLNSGANVLTF
TGCGCCAGCAGCCAATTCGGCAGTCTAAACTCTGGGGCCAACGTCCTGACTTTC
>TRBJ1-1|NA|NA|TRBV6-5
CASSYPGGGTEAFF
TGTGCCAGCAGTTACCCGGGGGGGGGCACTGAAGCTTTCTTT
>TRBJ2-3|NA|NA|TRBV15
CATERRAFADTQYF
TGTGCCACCGAAAGAAGGGCTTTCGCAGATACGCAGTATTTT
>TRBJ1-2|NA|few|TRBV18
CASSPPAESYGYTF
TGTGCCAGCTCACCACCAGCTGAATCCTATGGCTACACCTTC
>TRBJ1-2|NA|NA|TRBV15
CATSRNREPVGYTF
TGTGCCACCAGCAGAAACAGGGAACCCGTTGGCTACACCTTC
>TRBJ1-4|NA|NA|TRBV6-6
CASSSTLKEKLFF
TGTGCCAGCAGTTCGACCCTCAAAGAAAAACTGTTTTTT
>TRBJ2-3|NA|NA|TRBV7-6
CASSLTSVRTQYF
TGTGCCAGCAGTTTGACTAGTGTTCGTACGCAGTATTTT
>TRBJ2-1|TRBD2|many|TRBV23-1
CASSQGLAGEGSYNEQFF
TGCGCCAGCAGTCAGGGTCTAGCGGGAGAGGGTTCCTACAATGAGCAGTTCTTC
>TRBJ2-7|TRBD1|NA|TRBV7-9
CASSEYGTGYEQYF
TGTGCCAGCAGCGAATACGGGACAGGCTACGAGCAGTACTTC
>TRBJ2-4|TRBD1|NA|TRBV5-6
CASSLVSGTGAQNIQYF
TGTGCCAGCAGCTTGGTATCGGGGACAGGGGCGCAAAACATTCAGTACTTC
>TRBJ1-1|TRBD1|few|TRBV6-6
CASRTGTGTNTEAFF
TGTGCCAGCAGAACCGGGACAGGGACGAACACTGAAGCTTTCTTT
>TRBJ1-4|TRBD1|few|TRBV7-8
CASSPRTGRLEKLFF
TGTGCCAGCAGCCCGCGGACAGGTCGCCTGGAAAAACTGTTTTTT
>TRBJ1-1|NA|few|TRBV11-2
CASSLVVWMNTEAFF
TGTGCCAGCAGCTTAGTGGTGTGGATGAACACTGAAGCTTTCTTT
>TRBJ2-3|NA|NA|TRBV11-2
CASSFGLSTDTQYF
TGTGCCAGCAGCTTCGGACTGAGCACAGATACGCAGTATTTT
>TRBJ1-1|NA|NA|TRBV7-2
CASRDGLQGNTEAFF
TGTGCCAGCAGGGACGGCCTGCAGGGGAACACTGAAGCTTTCTTT
>TRBJ2-5|TRBD1|few|TRBV7-2
CASSFQQGTETQYF
TGTGCCAGCAGCTTCCAACAGGGGACGGAGACCCAGTACTTC
>TRBJ2-7|TRBD2|few|TRBV5-1
CASSFTSGSRSYEQYF
TGCGCCAGCAGCTTCACTAGCGGGAGCCGGTCCTACGAGCAGTACTTC
>TRBJ1-5|NA|NA|TRBV4-1
CASSQAVWTNSNQPQHF
TGCGCCAGCAGCCAAGCCGTATGGACAAATAGCAATCAGCCCCAGCATTTT
>TRBJ2-2|NA|few|TRBV5-1
CASSLVQGGTGELFF
TGCGCCAGCAGCTTGGTGCAGGGAGGCACCGGGGAGCTGTTTTTT
>TRBJ2-7|NA|few|TRBV29-1
CSVEDLRGQQYF
TGCAGCGTTGAAGATCTCAGGGGCCAGCAGTACTTC
>TRBJ2-3|NA|NA|TRBV19
CASNFRWITDTQYF
TGTGCCAGTAACTTTCGTTGGATCACAGATACGCAGTATTTT
>TRBJ2-6|TRBD1|few|TRBV5-4
CASSPQGVGANVLTF
TGTGCCAGCAGTCCTCAGGGGGTCGGGGCCAACGTCCTGACTTTC
>TRBJ2-1|NA|NA|TRBV15
CATSRDRLYNEQFF
TGTGCCACCAGCAGGGACAGACTCTACAATGAGCAGTTCTTC
>TRBJ1-2|NA|NA|TRBV7-2
CASSFNRANYGYTF
TGTGCCAGCAGCTTCAACAGGGCTAACTATGGCTACACCTTC
>TRBJ2-3|NA|few|TRBV6-6
CASGRVIDTQYF
TGTGCCAGCGGGCGGGTGATAGATACGCAGTATTTT
>TRBJ2-3|NA|NA|TRBV2
CASSRGTDTQYF
TGTGCCAGCAGCCGGGGTACAGATACGCAGTATTTT
>TRBJ2-1|NA|NA|TRBV19
CASSISSSLNEQFF
TGTGCCAGTAGTATCTCCTCTTCCCTCAATGAGCAGTTCTTC
>TRBJ1-1|NA|NA|TRBV29-1
CSVEAEPGNTEAFF
TGCAGCGTTGAGGCCGAACCTGGCAACACTGAAGCTTTCTTT
>TRBJ2-3|TRBD2|NA|TRBV7-9
CASSSYLAGAEADTQYF
TGTGCCAGCAGCTCGTACTTAGCGGGGGCCGAGGCAGATACGCAGTATTTT
>TRBJ1-1|NA|NA|TRBV29-1
CSVAAPVGPPEAFF
TGCAGCGTTGCCGCCCCCGTCGGCCCACCTGAAGCTTTCTTT
>TRBJ2-1|TRBD1|NA|TRBV7-6
CASREKTGGSDEQFF
TGTGCCAGCAGAGAAAAGACAGGGGGTAGCGATGAGCAGTTCTTC
>TRBJ1-4|TRBD1|few|TRBV15
CATSIGDRGSGEKLFF
TGTGCCACCAGCATAGGCGACAGGGGCTCTGGTGAAAAACTGTTTTTT
>TRBJ2-7|NA|NA|TRBV7-3
CASSLLQASEQYF
TGTGCCAGCAGCCTGCTACAGGCGAGCGAGCAGTACTTC